This T cell receptor (beta chain) emerged from a study of T cells in Graves' hyperthyroidism and ophthalmopathy (dated by TCRdb to between 2017 and 2020). Regarding the study in general: To identify distinguishing TCR V-J signatures, a discovery cohort of around 100 patients was used, comprising some 45 with Graves' ophthalmopathy and roughly 60 with stable Graves' hyperthyroidism. Prospective prediction of ophthalmopathy was tested in an independent validation cohort of about 19 hyperthyroidism patients and 15 to 17 patients who later progressed to ophthalmopathy. The roughly 90 discovery patients were divided at random into training and test sets in a 7:3 ratio. The study also compared thyroid tissue and blood T-cell repertoires from 6 or 7 Graves' hyperthyroidism patients. Following sampling, methimazole starting at 30 mg daily was given to hyperthyroidism patients, and high-dose intravenous methylprednisolone was given to ophthalmopathy patients. According to the paper, TCR Vbeta CDR3 sequencing was carried out on 135 peripheral blood samples, which came from some 41 ophthalmopathy, about 75 hyperthyroidism and roughly 17 progressor patients. Here is what the overall study found, with its caveats: In cross-validation, a model built on a 13 V-J signature told ophthalmopathy apart from stable hyperthyroidism with about 90% sensitivity and approximately 81% specificity, and in testing the same model reached 80%/75%. Most expanded thyroid clonotypes (frequency above 0.001) were also detected in blood, suggesting blood repertoires may reflect thyroid immune responses. No statistical method was used to set the sample size in advance, and investigators knew the group allocation. In validation, progression to ophthalmopathy was predicted by the model with roughly 71% sensitivity and 72.22% specificity, a median of roughly 6 months before onset.

Patients with uncontrolled infections, other autoimmune diseases, pregnancy or lactation were excluded. Clinical symptoms, serum thyroxine and TRAb, thyroid ultrasound, and orbital computed tomography formed the basis for the diagnoses. Trizol reagent was used to extract total RNA, and RNA quality was then checked on an Agilent 2100 Bioanalyzer. The junction shows trimming of 7 bases on V and 6 bases on J, plus 15 bases between the germline ends. For CDR1 and CDR2, the germline V gene lists SQVTM and ANQGSEA. The CDR3 measures 12 amino acids from cysteine to phenylalanine. Only the CDR3 region is kept as DNA, spanning 36 bases read in frame from base 1. The TCR beta CDR3 regions were amplified from the RNA transcripts. For the first round of RT-PCR on the TCR CDR3, the HTBI primer set was used together with the Qiagen OneStep RT-PCR kit. A second multiplex PCR round built the libraries, followed by size selection and purification. Sequencing of the libraries was done on an Illumina HiSeq2000 using paired-end 100 bp reads. Per the authors' processing: SOAPnuke was used to process the raw data, throwing out any read that contained adapters or uncalled bases, had a mean Phred below 15, or lacked an exact constant-primer or identifier match. High-quality paired reads were merged with COPE v1.2.5, and unique nucleotide sequences were defined as clonotypes. MiTCR v1.1 was used to align clonotypes to the IMGT TRBV, TRBD and TRBJ reference segments. Analysis was restricted to V-J combinations with a frequency above 0.0001, which covered just over 98% of repertoires. The TCS score was defined as the ratio of F50 (clonal expansion) to E x V (chaos), calculated using BLOSUM62-based TCRdist between CDR3 peptides within each V-J. Welch's t-statistics and random forest reduced 514 V-J features to roughly 13, which were used in a naive Bayes classifier (R e1071). Thyroid-blood repertoire similarity was quantified with the Morisita-Horn index. The public sequencing data were trimmed at Q25 with fastp and processed into clonotypes with MiXCR by TCRdb, which kept only in-frame beta chains. A single entry per CDR3 protein holds the most common genes and DNA from its merged rows. V and J calls and clone size were set by TCRdb, not the authors. This sample holds a few hundred thousand distinct CDR3 sequences; 40% to 50% were observed only once. The ten biggest clones cover about 40% of the sample.

Many counts were recorded for this clonotype. This clone's antigen is unknown. Base qualities are not recorded, but no much larger clone differs from it by a single base. The chain links TRBV29-1 with TRBJ1-2; a tentative D call is TRBD1 (5 bases match). The receptor comes from an adult woman with Graves' disease, either hyperthyroidism or ophthalmopathy (not recorded which). Sequenced material: peripheral blood or thyroid tissue (not recorded which). The bases are TGCAGCGCAGCCTTGCAGGGTAATGGCTACACCTTC. Protein translation: CSAALQGNGYTF.